What follows are 29 T cell receptor beta chains derived from one specimen sequenced in a study of CD8 T cells in Susac syndrome. Random hexamers served to reverse transcribe roughly 0.45 to 1 ug RNA. MiXCR was run by TCRdb on the immunoSEQ multiplex PCR reads, yielding one entry per CDR3 protein. The sample includes 160,000 or so distinct CDR3 sequences, approximately 96% of them seen just once. Input material: CD8+ T cells from PBMCs. The receptor source for this set is a human donor with multiple sclerosis.

This sequence joins TRBV6-2 or TRBV6-3 and TRBJ2-3, with no clear D. CDR1 and CDR2 (germline): MNHEY, SVGEGT. Deletions cut 2 bases from V and 6 bases from J, with 12 bases between. The CDR3 spans 14 residues. The chain's CDR3 is CASSYRPSRDTQYF. CDR3 DNA: TGTGCCAGCAGTTACCGACCCAGTAGGGATACGCAGTATTTT.

This clonotype came up once. J is TRBJ1-2 and V is TRBV10-3; D ambiguous. This CDR3 is built from 12 residues. CDR1 is ENHRY, CDR2 SYGVKD, per germline. V was shortened by 6 bases and J by 6 bases, with 11 bases between the two germline ends. DNA for the CDR3: TGTGCCATCAGAACCCTCCGGGATGGCTACACCTTC. It translates to CAIRTLRDGYTF.

This chain links TRBV29-1 with TRBJ2-3; D tentatively reads TRBD1 or TRBD2 (6 bases each). V shed 2 bases and J shed 3 bases, with 15 bases lying between them. The germline CDR1 and CDR2 sequences are SQVTM and ANQGSEA. The CDR3 has 15 amino acids. The CDR3 DNA reads TGCAGCGTTGAATCTATGGGGGGCCTTACAGATACGCAGTATTTT. Translation gives CSVESMGGLTDTQYF.

V usage is TRBV9 and J usage is TRBJ1-1; D gene unclear. Trimming shortened V by 3 bases and J by 8 bases, and 14 bases separated the two germline ends. The germline gives CDR1 SGDLS, CDR2 YYNGEE. This CDR3 is 13 amino acids long. The CDR3 nucleotides read TGTGCCAGCAGCGCGAGCGAGAAATGGGAAGCTTTCTTT. It encodes CASSASEKWEAFF.

This clonotype came up once. The gene calls are TRBV7-9 and TRBJ1-5; no clear D gene. Germline CDR1 SEHNR, CDR2 FQNEAQ (reference sequence). The CDR3 spans 15 residues. Trimming left V 3 bases short and J 3 bases short, with 12 bases between. As DNA, the CDR3 is TGTGCCAGCAGCTTTGGCCGGGAAATCAATCAGCCCCAGCATTTT. It is translated as CASSFGREINQPQHF.

V gene TRBV6-2 or TRBV6-3 combines with J gene TRBJ2-3; 7 bases match TRBD2. The V gene's germline CDR1 is MNHEY and CDR2 SVGEGT. CDR3 length equals 14 residues. After removal of 7 bases from V and 6 bases from J, the junction contained 10 bases not matched to a gene. CDR3 amino acids: CASNSAGEEDTQYF. DNA for the CDR3: TGTGCCAGCAATTCGGCGGGGGAGGAGGATACGCAGTATTTT.

The V call is TRBV29-1, the J call TRBJ1-2; TRBD1 is a possible D gene (5 bases). The CDR3 loop spans 11 amino acids. Germline CDR1 is SQVTM and CDR2 is ANQGSEA. The V end lost 0 bases, the J end lost 13 bases, and 12 bases lay between the germline ends. The CDR3 DNA sequence: TGCAGCGTTGAAGAGCGGGAAGGGACCACCTTC. Protein sequence: CSVEEREGTTF. Combining the CDR3 with reference TRBV29-1 and TRBJ1-2 gives the whole variable domain SAVISQKPSRDICQRGTSLTIQCQVDSQVTMMFWYRQQPGQSLTLIATANQGSEATYESGFVIDKFPISRPNLTFSTLTVSNMSPEDSSIYLCSVEEREGTTFGSGTRLTVV.

The V and J genes are TRBV9 and TRBJ2-7; 8 positions agree with TRBD1. With 0 bases clipped from V and 3 bases from J, the junction kept 5 bases outside the gene matches. This CDR3 contains 15 residues. Per the germline V gene, CDR1 is SGDLS and CDR2 is YYNGEE. Here the CDR3 DNA reads TGTGCCAGCAGCGTAGAATCAACAGGGGGCTACGAGCAGTACTTC. Protein product: CASSVESTGGYEQYF.

This chain uses TRBV7-2 with TRBJ2-5; unclear D gene. Trimming pared 5 bases from V and 0 bases from J, leaving 13 bases between. CDR1 is SGHTA, CDR2 FQGNSA, per germline. The CDR3 runs to 15 residues. As DNA, the CDR3 is TGTGCCAGCAGCATAGGTCGAAGGTACCAAGAGACCCAGTACTTC. This codes for CASSIGRRYQETQYF.

This chain connects TRBV12-3 or TRBV12-4 to TRBJ1-2, with 8 positions matching TRBD1. This CDR3 comprises 13 residues. Trimming removed 8 bases from V and 4 bases from J; junction bases left unmatched: 6. Written as DNA, the CDR3 is TGTGCCAGCCATACAGACAGGGGCTATGGCTACACCTTC. Translation gives CASHTDRGYGYTF.

The CDR3 DNA sequence: TGTGCCAGTAGTATTCCGGGCACTGAAGCTTTCTTT. Its protein is CASSIPGTEAFF. The genes are TRBV19 and TRBJ1-1; D remains ambiguous. The CDR3 has 12 residues. The germline gives CDR1 LNHDA, CDR2 SQIVND (reference sequence). Trimming pared 3 bases from V and 4 bases from J, leaving 6 bases between.

The chain combines TRBV28 with TRBJ2-7; a weak D match, TRBD2 (6 bases). This CDR3 region has 14 residues. Germline values: CDR1 MDHEN, CDR2 SYDVKM. Trimming left V 7 bases short and J 5 bases short, with 18 bases between. The CDR3 here is CASTLRGTYHEQYF. The DNA for the CDR3 is TGTGCCAGCACCCTCCGGGGGACGTACCACGAGCAGTACTTC.

The rearrangement joins TRBV7-9 to TRBJ1-5; 9 nucleotides agree with TRBD1. J lost 2 bases, V lost 5 bases, and 7 bases had no gene match. Germline V gives CDR1 SEHNR, CDR2 FQNEAQ (reference sequence). The CDR3 covers 16 residues. The CDR3 loop is CASSPTGGKGNQPQHF. CDR3 coding DNA: TGTGCCAGCAGCCCAACAGGGGGCAAGGGCAATCAGCCCCAGCATTTT.

This clonotype came up a few times. One end of the junction does not line up with germline, which may come from a read error. The chain couples TRBV9 to TRBJ2-7; either TRBD1 or TRBD2 may fit D (5 bases each). This CDR3 is built from 14 residues. The V gene's germline CDR1 is SGDLS and CDR2 YYNGEE. The chain's CDR3 is CASSPRDGAYEQYF. The CDR3 region has the DNA TGCGCCAGCAGCCCCCGGGACGGAGCCTACGAGCAGTACTTC.

The chain combines TRBV30 with TRBJ2-7; 7 positions match TRBD1. This CDR3 has 16 residues. Germline V gene lookup returns CDR1 GTSNPN and CDR2 SVGIG (reference sequence). V lost 4 bases to trimming and J lost 0 bases; unmatched junction nucleotides: 12. The CDR3 loop is CAWTPAPTGDSYEQYF. The DNA of the CDR3 is TGTGCCTGGACTCCAGCCCCCACAGGGGACTCCTACGAGCAGTACTTC.

The V call is TRBV9, the J call TRBJ1-3; D is ambiguous. This CDR3 has 14 residues. CDR1 and CDR2 (germline): SGDLS, YYNGEE. V was cut by 4 bases and J by 0 bases, with 8 bases left in between. The CDR3 spells CASSPDNSGNTIYF. The CDR3 nucleotides are TGTGCCAGCAGCCCAGACAACTCTGGAAACACCATATATTTT.

The chain's CDR3 is CASRDGGTALYEQYF. In DNA, the CDR3 is TGTGCCAGCAGAGACGGCGGCACGGCACTCTACGAGCAGTACTTC. The chain uses TRBV28 and TRBJ2-7, with no clear D. CDR1 and CDR2 (germline): MDHEN, SYDVKM. The CDR3 is 15 residues long. V was shortened by 6 bases and J by 3 bases, with 18 bases between the two germline ends.

In DNA, the CDR3 is TGTGCCAGCAGCCCCGGGACTAGCGGCCACAATGAGCAGTTCTTC. Its translation: CASSPGTSGHNEQFF. The chain employs TRBV11-3 and TRBJ2-1; 11 nucleotides line up with TRBD2. The CDR3 runs to 15 residues. Germline V gives CDR1 SGHNT, CDR2 YENEEA. Germline trimming cut 5 bases from V and 5 bases from J; bases unmatched to any gene: 5.

The chain is built from TRBV30 and TRBJ2-7; D remains unclear. Germline CDR1 and CDR2: GTSNPN and SVGIG (reference sequence). V gave up 5 bases and J gave up 4 bases, with 15 bases separating them. The CDR3 totals 13 residues. The CDR3 here is CAWEERAGYEQYF. The CDR3 DNA follows: TGTGCCTGGGAGGAGCGAGCCGGTTACGAGCAGTACTTC.

The V gene is TRBV28, the J gene TRBJ1-2; 7 bases fit TRBD1. The length of the CDR3 is 15 residues. Germline CDR1 MDHEN, CDR2 SYDVKM. V dropped 5 bases and J dropped 4; count of bases not matched to a gene: 10. The CDR3 sequence is CASSPQGGMTYGYTF. CDR3 coding DNA: TGTGCCAGCAGTCCGCAGGGGGGCATGACCTATGGCTACACCTTC.

The chain links TRBV29-1 to TRBJ1-2; TRBD1 agrees at 12 bases. The CDR3 spans 17 residues. Per the germline V gene, CDR1 is SQVTM and CDR2 is ANQGSEA. V gave up 8 bases and J gave up 4 bases; unmatched junction bases: 17. The CDR3 nucleotides read TGCAGCACCATTTCCGGGACAGGGGGCTCGACTACCTATGGCTACACCTTC. Translated: CSTISGTGGSTTYGYTF.

The chain recombines TRBV6-2 or TRBV6-3 with TRBJ1-2, with TRBD1 as a possible D gene (5 bases). The CDR3 spans 16 residues. CDR1 and CDR2 (germline): MNHEY, SVGEGT. The ends were cut back, 2 bases at V and 0 bases at J, with 13 bases in the middle. This chain's CDR3 is CASSYAIPTANYGYTF. The CDR3 DNA reads as TGTGCCAGCAGTTACGCCATCCCGACAGCTAACTATGGCTACACCTTC.

The rearrangement uses TRBV18 and TRBJ1-2; D call uncertain. V gave up 1 base and J gave up 6 bases, with 9 bases separating them. CDR1 KGHSH and CDR2 LQKENI come from the germline V gene. The CDR3 covers 13 residues. The CDR3 bases are TGTGCCAGCTCACCACAGGGAAAAGATGGCTACACCTTC. Protein: CASSPQGKDGYTF.

The chain uses TRBV27 and TRBJ1-1; TRBD1 might be the D (6 bases). V gave up 1 base and J gave up 2 bases, with 8 bases separating them. Germline V gene sequence: CDR1 MNHEY, CDR2 SMNVEV (reference sequence). This CDR3 has 14 amino acids. CDR3 DNA sequence: TGTGCCAGCAGTTTATACAGGGCCAACACTGAAGCTTTCTTT. This codes for CASSLYRANTEAFF.

The chain has TRBV7-3 and TRBJ2-2; D is ambiguous. This CDR3 has 14 amino acids. The V and J ends lost 1 base and 0 bases respectively, with 3 bases between them. Germline CDR1 and CDR2: SGHTA and FQGTGA. In nucleotides, the CDR3 is TGTGCCAGCAGCTTAAAGTCGAACACCGGGGAGCTGTTTTTT. This gives the protein CASSLKSNTGELFF.

The DNA of the CDR3 is TGTGCCAGCAGCGGGACCGGGGAGCTGTTTTTT. Amino acids: CASSGTGELFF. This sequence joins TRBV9 and TRBJ2-2; no clear D gene. In germline, CDR1 is SGDLS, CDR2 YYNGEE. Trimming left V 3 bases short and J 5 bases short, with 2 bases between. CDR3 length: 11 residues.

The rearrangement links TRBV20-1 to TRBJ1-2, with TRBD1 matching over 7 bases. This CDR3 is built from 14 residues. Germline V gene lookup returns CDR1 DFQATT and CDR2 SNEGSKA (reference sequence). The V segment lost 6 bases and the J segment 8 bases; nucleotides outside the gene matches: 15. The CDR3 DNA follows: TGCAGTGCCCGGACCCTAGGGGGCGCGAAGGGCTACACCTTC. Translating it yields CSARTLGGAKGYTF.

This sequence joins TRBV29-1 and TRBJ2-1; 8 bases match TRBD2. The ends lost 5 bases at V and 7 bases at J; junction bases unmatched: 7. This CDR3 spans 13 amino acids. Germline CDR1 reads SQVTM; CDR2 reads ANQGSEA. CDR3 DNA: TGCAGCGTTATAGCGGGGAGTATAAATGAGCAGTTCTTC. Translation: CSVIAGSINEQFF.

This clonotype was counted a single time. V usage is TRBV25-1 and J usage is TRBJ1-2; D remains unclear. Germline values: CDR1 MGHDK, CDR2 SYGVNS. V lost 3 bases and J lost 1, with 9 bases in between. This CDR3 region has 14 residues. The CDR3 sequence is CASSDSLFNYGYTF. CDR3 coding DNA: TGTGCCAGCAGTGACAGTCTTTTTAACTATGGCTACACCTTC.